The clone carrying this T cell receptor beta chain was seen many times. What it binds is unknown. The data were taken from a study of T-cell reconstitution after alpha-beta-depleted transplantation in children. Points from the study as a whole: Several hundred expanded graft clones reportedly gave rise to the alpha-beta T cells present about two months after transplant. Some patients' high day-60 TCRbeta diversity was traced to surviving recipient T cells and thymic progenitors.

Unique molecular identifiers featured in how the TCRbeta library was prepared. MiXCR, applied by TCRdb to the PCR reads, yields one record per CDR3 protein. The sample consists of hundreds of thousands of distinct CDR3 sequences, over 10% of them appearing once. The CDR3 is 14 amino acids. Germline CDR1 is MNHEY and CDR2 is SVGEGT. Trimming removed 6 bases from V and 2 bases from J, with 12 bases in between. The specimen was PBMCs, mostly from graft donor cells, collected 360 days after TCRalphabeta/CD19-depleted stem cell transplant. This chain joins TRBV6-2 or TRBV6-3 and TRBJ2-3; no clear D. This sequence originates from a male patient between 5 and 17 years old who had a stem cell transplant for acute myeloid leukemia, so the T cells may come from the graft donor. In DNA form, the CDR3 reads TGTGCCAGCAGCGACACTGCTCCCACAGATACGCAGTATTTT. It codes for CASSDTAPTDTQYF.